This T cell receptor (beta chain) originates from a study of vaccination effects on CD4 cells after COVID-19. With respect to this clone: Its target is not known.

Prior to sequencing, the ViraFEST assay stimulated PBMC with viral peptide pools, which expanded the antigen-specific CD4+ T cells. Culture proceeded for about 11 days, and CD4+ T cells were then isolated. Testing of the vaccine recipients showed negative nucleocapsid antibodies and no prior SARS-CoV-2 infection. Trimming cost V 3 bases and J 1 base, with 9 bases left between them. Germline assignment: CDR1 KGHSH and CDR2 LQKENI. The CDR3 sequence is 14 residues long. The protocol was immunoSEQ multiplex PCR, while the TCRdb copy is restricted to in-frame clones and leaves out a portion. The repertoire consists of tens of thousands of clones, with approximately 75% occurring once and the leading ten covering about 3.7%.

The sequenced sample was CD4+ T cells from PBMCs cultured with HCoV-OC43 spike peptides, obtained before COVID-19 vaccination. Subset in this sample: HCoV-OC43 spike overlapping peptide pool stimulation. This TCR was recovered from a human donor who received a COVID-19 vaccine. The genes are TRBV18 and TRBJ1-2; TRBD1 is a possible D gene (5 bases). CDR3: CASSPQGDNYGYTF. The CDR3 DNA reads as TGTGCCAGCTCACCGCAGGGCGATAACTATGGCTACACCTTC.